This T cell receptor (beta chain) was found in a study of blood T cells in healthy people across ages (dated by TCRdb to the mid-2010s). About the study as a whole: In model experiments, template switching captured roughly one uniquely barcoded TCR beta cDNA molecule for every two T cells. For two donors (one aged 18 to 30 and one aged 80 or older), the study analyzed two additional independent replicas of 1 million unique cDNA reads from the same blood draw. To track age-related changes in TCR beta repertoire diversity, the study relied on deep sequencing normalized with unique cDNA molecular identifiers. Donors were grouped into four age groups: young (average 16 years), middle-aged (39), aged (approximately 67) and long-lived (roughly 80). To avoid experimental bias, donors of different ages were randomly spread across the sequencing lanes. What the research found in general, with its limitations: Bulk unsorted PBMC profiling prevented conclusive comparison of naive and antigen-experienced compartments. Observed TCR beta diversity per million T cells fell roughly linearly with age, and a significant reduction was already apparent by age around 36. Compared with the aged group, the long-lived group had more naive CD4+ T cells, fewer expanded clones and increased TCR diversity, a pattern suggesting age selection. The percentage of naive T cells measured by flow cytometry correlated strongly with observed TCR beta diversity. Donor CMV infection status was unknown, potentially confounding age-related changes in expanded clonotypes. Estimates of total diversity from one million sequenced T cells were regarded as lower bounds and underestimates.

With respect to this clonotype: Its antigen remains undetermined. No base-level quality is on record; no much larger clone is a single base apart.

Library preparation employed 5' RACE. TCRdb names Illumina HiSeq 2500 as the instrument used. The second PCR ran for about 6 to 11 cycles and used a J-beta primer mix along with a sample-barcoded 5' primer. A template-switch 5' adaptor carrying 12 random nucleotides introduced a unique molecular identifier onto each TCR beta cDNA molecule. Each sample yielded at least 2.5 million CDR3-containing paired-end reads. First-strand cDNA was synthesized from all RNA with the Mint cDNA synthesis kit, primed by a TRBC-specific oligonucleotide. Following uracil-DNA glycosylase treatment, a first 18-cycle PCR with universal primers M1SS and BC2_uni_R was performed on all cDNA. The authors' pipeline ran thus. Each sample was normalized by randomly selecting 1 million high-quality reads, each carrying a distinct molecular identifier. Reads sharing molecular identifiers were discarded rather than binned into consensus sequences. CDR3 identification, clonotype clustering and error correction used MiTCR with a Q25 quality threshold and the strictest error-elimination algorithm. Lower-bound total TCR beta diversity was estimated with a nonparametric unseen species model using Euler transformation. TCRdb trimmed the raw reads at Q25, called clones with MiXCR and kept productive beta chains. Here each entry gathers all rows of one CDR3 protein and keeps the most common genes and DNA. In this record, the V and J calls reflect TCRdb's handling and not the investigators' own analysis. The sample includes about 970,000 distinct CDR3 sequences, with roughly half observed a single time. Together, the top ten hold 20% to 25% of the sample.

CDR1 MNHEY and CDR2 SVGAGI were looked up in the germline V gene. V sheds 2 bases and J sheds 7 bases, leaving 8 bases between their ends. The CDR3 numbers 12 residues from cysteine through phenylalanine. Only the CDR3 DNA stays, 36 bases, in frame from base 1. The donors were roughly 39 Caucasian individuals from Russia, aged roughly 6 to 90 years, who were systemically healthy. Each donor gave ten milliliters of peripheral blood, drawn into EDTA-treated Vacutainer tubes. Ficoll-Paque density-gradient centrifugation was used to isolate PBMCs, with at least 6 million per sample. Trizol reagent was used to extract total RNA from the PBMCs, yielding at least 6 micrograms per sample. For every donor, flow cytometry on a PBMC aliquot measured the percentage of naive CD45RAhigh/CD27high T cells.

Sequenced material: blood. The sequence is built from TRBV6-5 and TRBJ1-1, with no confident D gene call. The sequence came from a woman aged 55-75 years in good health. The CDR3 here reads CASSYGEGEAFF. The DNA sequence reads TGTGCCAGCAGTTACGGGGAAGGTGAAGCTTTCTTT.